This T cell receptor beta chain was profiled in a study of pediatric ulcerative colitis. Study-wide context: Most patients had pancolitis, and two had left-sided colitis.

One to two pinch biopsies were taken from the rectum during colonoscopy. Findings and limits, study-wide: A couple of patients' blood samples yielded substantially fewer templates. Repertoires came from total lymphocyte DNA, not specific subsets.

Germline V CDR1 and CDR2: LNHDA, SQIVND (reference sequence). Trimming removed 6 bases at V and 1 base at J, with 8 bases between. The CDR3 totals 13 residues. Some clones are missing from TCRdb's copy, which holds only in-frame ones; the method was immunoSEQ multiplex PCR. This sample has 20,000 to 25,000 clones, with around 69% found just once. About this clone: No antigen is known for it.

J is TRBJ2-3 and V is TRBV19, with D unclear. This clonotype originated in a boy aged 5-17 years with severe ulcerative colitis. Sample: gut tissue. The CDR3 coding sequence is TGTGCCAGTAGGCCCGCGGGCACAGATACGCAGTATTTT. Protein product: CASRPAGTDTQYF.